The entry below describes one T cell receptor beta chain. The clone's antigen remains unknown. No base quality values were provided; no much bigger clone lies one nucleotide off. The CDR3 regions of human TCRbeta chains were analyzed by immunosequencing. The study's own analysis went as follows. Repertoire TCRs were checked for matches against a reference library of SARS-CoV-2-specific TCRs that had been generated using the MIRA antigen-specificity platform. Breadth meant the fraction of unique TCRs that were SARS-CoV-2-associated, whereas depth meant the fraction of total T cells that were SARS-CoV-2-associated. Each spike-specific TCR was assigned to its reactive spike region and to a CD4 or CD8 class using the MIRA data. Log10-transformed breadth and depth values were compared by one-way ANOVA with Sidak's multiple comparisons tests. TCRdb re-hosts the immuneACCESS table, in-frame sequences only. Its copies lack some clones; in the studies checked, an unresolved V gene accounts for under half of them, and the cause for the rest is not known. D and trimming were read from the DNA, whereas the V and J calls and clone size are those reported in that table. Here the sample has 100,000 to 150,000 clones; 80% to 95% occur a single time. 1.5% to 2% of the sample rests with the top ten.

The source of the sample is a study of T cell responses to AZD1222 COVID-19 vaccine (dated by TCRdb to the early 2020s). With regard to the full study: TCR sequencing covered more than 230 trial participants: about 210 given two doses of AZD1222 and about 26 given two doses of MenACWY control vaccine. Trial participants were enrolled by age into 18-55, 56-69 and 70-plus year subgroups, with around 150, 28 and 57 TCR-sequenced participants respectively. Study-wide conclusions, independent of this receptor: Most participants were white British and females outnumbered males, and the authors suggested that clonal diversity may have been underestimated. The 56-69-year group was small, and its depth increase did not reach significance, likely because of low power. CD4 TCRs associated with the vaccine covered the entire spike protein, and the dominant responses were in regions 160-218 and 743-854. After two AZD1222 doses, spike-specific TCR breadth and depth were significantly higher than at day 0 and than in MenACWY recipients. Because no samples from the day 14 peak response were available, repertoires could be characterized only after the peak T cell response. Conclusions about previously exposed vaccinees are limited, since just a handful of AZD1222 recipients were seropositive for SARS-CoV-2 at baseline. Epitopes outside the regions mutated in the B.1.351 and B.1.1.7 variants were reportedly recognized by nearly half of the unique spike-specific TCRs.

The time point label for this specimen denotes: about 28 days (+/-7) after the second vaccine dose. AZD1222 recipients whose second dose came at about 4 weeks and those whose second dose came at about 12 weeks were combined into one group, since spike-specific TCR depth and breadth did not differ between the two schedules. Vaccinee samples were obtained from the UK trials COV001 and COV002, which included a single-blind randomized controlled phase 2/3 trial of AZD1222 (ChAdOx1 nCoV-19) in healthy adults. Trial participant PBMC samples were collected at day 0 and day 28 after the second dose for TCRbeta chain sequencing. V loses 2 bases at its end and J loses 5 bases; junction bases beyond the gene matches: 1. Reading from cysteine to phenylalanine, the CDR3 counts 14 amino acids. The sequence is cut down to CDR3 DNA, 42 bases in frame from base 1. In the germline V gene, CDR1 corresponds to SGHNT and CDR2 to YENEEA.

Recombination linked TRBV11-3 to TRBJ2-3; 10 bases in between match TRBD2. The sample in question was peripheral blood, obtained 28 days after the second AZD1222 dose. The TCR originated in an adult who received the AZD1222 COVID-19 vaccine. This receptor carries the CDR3 CASSLSGGGDTQYF. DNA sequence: TGTGCCAGCAGCTTAAGCGGGGGGGGAGATACGCAGTATTTT.